This entry lists 27 T cell receptor beta chains sequenced from one sample in a study of CD8+CD57+ T cells in acquired aplastic anemia. Overall study findings and caveats: Against the total CD4+ and CD8+ pools, patient CD8+CD57+ cells had lower diversity.

Genomic DNA, the template, was used for profiling of the TCR beta VDJ and CDR3. TCRdb analysed the reads with MiXCR anew, one entry per CDR3 protein. The sample has approximately 21,000 distinct CDR3 sequences; 30% to 40% are singletons. Their antigens remain unidentified. All patients picked for sequencing had shown, by flow cytometry, an expansion of CD8+CD57+ cells. Material: CD8+CD57+ T cells sorted from PBMCs. Specified subset: bead-enriched CD8+CD57+ effector memory T cells from SAA patients. All receptors derive from a human donor with aplastic anemia.

This clonotype was recorded at least ten times. This CDR3 reads CASSSETSGGGDTQYF. The CDR3 DNA reads as TGTGCCAGCAGCTCCGAAACTAGCGGGGGTGGAGATACGCAGTATTTT. V is TRBV7-8 and J is TRBJ2-3; TRBD2 matches 11 bases. The germline V gene has CDR1 SGHVS and CDR2 FQNEAQ. The V gene end was trimmed by 4 bases and the J gene end by 5 bases; junction bases not matched to a gene: 8. The CDR3 runs 16 residues. Full variable domain (missing parts from reference TRBV7-8 and TRBJ2-3): GAGVSQSPRYKVAKRGQDVALRCDPISGHVSLFWYQQALGQGPEFLTYFQNEAQLDKSGLPSDRFFAERPEGSVSTLKIQRTQQEDSAVYLCASSSETSGGGDTQYFGPGTRLTVL.

The gene calls are TRBV6-1 and TRBJ2-3; possibly TRBD2 for D (6 bases). This CDR3 has 15 amino acids. Germline V gene lookup returns CDR1 MNHNS and CDR2 SASEGT. V gave up 2 bases and J gave up 0 bases, with 9 bases separating them. The CDR3 nucleotides read TGTGCCAGCAGTGAAATCAGCGGGAGCACAGATACGCAGTATTTT. Protein: CASSEISGSTDTQYF.

The V call is TRBV4-3, the J call TRBJ2-1; 13 bases are shared with TRBD2. The length of the CDR3 is 18 residues. The trim removed 0 bases at V and 3 bases at J, leaving 5 bases unmatched. The germline gives CDR1 LGHNA, CDR2 YSLEER. The chain's CDR3 is CASSQELAGGLVYNEQFF. Written as DNA, the CDR3 is TGCGCCAGCAGCCAAGAACTAGCGGGAGGGCTGGTCTACAATGAGCAGTTCTTC.

This clonotype has only a few counts. The rearrangement links TRBV20-1 to TRBJ2-5; 7 nucleotides match TRBD2. V shed 6 bases, J shed 5 bases, and the junction held 12 bases outside the gene matches. Germline V gene data show CDR1 as DFQATT and CDR2 as SNEGSKA (reference sequence). The CDR3 length is 14 residues. CDR3: CSAYGILGGETQYF. CDR3 sequence (DNA): TGCAGTGCCTACGGGATATTGGGAGGGGAGACCCAGTACTTC.

V usage is TRBV7-3 and J usage is TRBJ2-1; 7 bases are a match to TRBD1. The CDR3 has 16 residues. In germline, CDR1 is SGHTA, CDR2 FQGTGA. The trim removed 3 bases at V and 1 base at J, leaving 6 bases unmatched. The CDR3 nucleotides are TGTGCCAGCAGCTTGCAGGCCAGGGGGTCCTACAATGAGCAGTTCTTC. Translation: CASSLQARGSYNEQFF.

This chain links TRBV10-3 with TRBJ2-3; D is possibly TRBD1 or TRBD2 (6 bases each). Germline V gives CDR1 ENHRY, CDR2 SYGVKD. This CDR3 is built from 14 residues. V was shortened by 10 bases and J by 1 base, with 15 bases between the two germline ends. CDR3 protein: CATQVGGRTDTQYF. The CDR3 nucleotides read TGTGCCACCCAAGTCGGGGGCCGCACAGATACGCAGTATTTT.

CDR3 DNA sequence: TGTGCCAGCAAGCCAGGGACAGGGGGAAACACCATATATTTT. Its translation: CASKPGTGGNTIYF. The chain links TRBV2 to TRBJ1-3; 9 positions agree with TRBD1. J gave up 4 bases and V 7 bases, and 5 bases lay outside the gene matches. This CDR3 is 14 amino acids long. Germline V lookup: CDR1 SNHLY, CDR2 FYNNEI.

This clonotype was detected ten times or more. The J gene is TRBJ2-7, the V gene TRBV5-6; D uncertain. CDR1 is SGHDT, CDR2 YYEEEE, per germline. The CDR3 consists of 13 residues. V was shortened by 3 bases and J by 0 bases, with 7 bases between the two germline ends. The CDR3 spells CASSSGASYEQYF. The CDR3 DNA sequence: TGTGCCAGCAGCTCCGGAGCCTCCTACGAGCAGTACTTC.

In this sample, this clonotype turned up once. This chain links TRBV19 with TRBJ1-1; weak D call: TRBD1 (5 bases). Germline V CDR1 and CDR2: LNHDA, SQIVND (reference sequence). CDR3 length: 14 residues. Trimming left V 5 bases short and J 4 bases short, with 14 bases between. The CDR3 DNA reads TGTGCCAGTAGTGGGGGGGGTTGGGGCACTGAAGCTTTCTTT. This encodes CASSGGGWGTEAFF.

This clonotype has just a few counts. CDR3 residues: CASSPSLDGGVFETQYF. In DNA, the CDR3 is TGTGCCAGCAGCCCAAGTCTCGACGGTGGGGTGTTCGAGACCCAGTACTTC. V is TRBV7-9 and J is TRBJ2-5, with D unclear. Germline CDR1 is SEHNR and CDR2 is FQNEAQ (reference sequence). Trimming stripped 5 bases from V and 5 bases from J, with 24 bases between. This CDR3 comprises 17 residues.

This clonotype was counted only a few times. The rearrangement joins TRBV20-1 to TRBJ1-5; D unclear. Looked up from germline, CDR1 is DFQATT and CDR2 is SNEGSKA (reference sequence). Trimming pared 4 bases from V and 5 bases from J, leaving 18 bases between. CDR3 length: 15 amino acids. The CDR3, as DNA: TGCAGTGCTATGAACTCAGGCGGGATCGATCAGCCCCAGCATTTT. Translating it yields CSAMNSGGIDQPQHF.

About this clonotype itself: No conserved phenylalanine or tryptophan is present at the end of the CDR3, so a read error is the likely explanation. No DNA is shown, since the ends of the CDR3 on it are uncertain; the CDR3 is the one TCRdb lists. The chain carries TRBV5-6 and TRBJ1-2; the table assigns TRBD1, which was not confirmed against the DNA. The CDR3 sequence runs 13 residues, both termini included. CDR1 is SGHDT and CDR2 is YYEEEE in the germline V gene. CDR3 in amino acids: CASSPTGNYGYAS.

This clonotype has ten or more counts. This chain joins TRBV10-3 and TRBJ2-7, with 7 positions matching TRBD1. The CDR3 runs 14 residues. Germline V lookup: CDR1 ENHRY, CDR2 SYGVKD. V was clipped by 4 bases and J by 3 bases; unmatched bases: 6. CDR3 sequence (DNA): TGTGCCATCAGTGGGGGACAGTCCTACTACGAGCAGTACTTC. Translating it yields CAISGGQSYYEQYF.

This rearrangement joins TRBV4-1 to TRBJ2-3; a weak D match, TRBD1 (5 bases). CDR1 and CDR2 (germline): MGHRA, YSYEKL. The V and J ends lost 2 bases and 1 base respectively, with 10 bases between them. This CDR3 region has 15 residues. The CDR3 here is CASSQFDSGTDTQYF. The CDR3 bases are TGCGCCAGCAGCCAATTTGACAGCGGCACAGATACGCAGTATTTT.

The chain has TRBV29-1 and TRBJ2-1; possibly TRBD1 or TRBD2 for D (6 bases each). Trimming took 7 bases from V and 0 from J, leaving 16 bases between them. Germline CDR1 SQVTM, CDR2 ANQGSEA. This CDR3 is 15 amino acids long. DNA for the CDR3: TGCAGCGGGGGGGAAAGGGGGAGCTCCTACAATGAGCAGTTCTTC. It encodes CSGGERGSSYNEQFF.

V and J are TRBV24-1 and TRBJ2-5; a possible D gene is TRBD2 (5 bases). CDR3 length: 17 residues. V lost 3 bases to trimming and J lost 7 bases, with 23 bases between them. Per germline, CDR1 KGHDR and CDR2 SFDVKD. CDR3 loop: CATSDATEARSVVTQYF. CDR3 nucleotides: TGTGCCACCAGTGATGCCACGGAGGCTAGGTCTGTAGTGACCCAGTACTTC.

V gene TRBV10-3 combines with J gene TRBJ1-3; TRBD1 is a possible D gene (5 bases). The CDR3 length is 14 residues. Trimming cost V 5 bases and J 0 bases, with 8 bases left between them. Germline V lookup: CDR1 ENHRY, CDR2 SYGVKD. CDR3 sequence reads: CAISTGISGNTIYF. The CDR3 DNA follows: TGTGCCATCAGTACAGGAATCTCTGGAAACACCATATATTTT.

The chain joins TRBV7-9 to TRBJ2-7; possible D gene TRBD2, 5 bases. The CDR3 covers 14 residues. Germline V gene data show CDR1 as SEHNR and CDR2 as FQNEAQ (reference sequence). V lost 6 bases, J lost 3 bases, and 15 bases lay in between. In DNA, the CDR3 is TGTGCCAGCAGTCTCTCGGGATCCGACTACGAGCAGTACTTC. This sequence encodes CASSLSGSDYEQYF.

This sequence joins TRBV5-1 and TRBJ2-5, with TRBD1 matching 8 bases. From germline, CDR1 is SGHRS and CDR2 YFSETQ. V was clipped by 2 bases and J by 1 base; unmatched bases: 7. CDR3 length: 16 residues. The CDR3 protein is CASSLSGTGSQETQYF. The CDR3 DNA reads TGCGCCAGCAGCTTATCCGGGACAGGCAGCCAAGAGACCCAGTACTTC.

This clonotype has ten or more counts. The gene calls are TRBV4-2 and TRBJ2-7; D is perhaps TRBD2 (5 bases). Germline CDR1 is LGHNA and CDR2 is YNFKEQ. The CDR3 length is 15 residues. With 0 bases removed from V and 2 bases from J, the gap between germline ends came to 11 bases. CDR3 DNA: TGTGCCAGCAGCCAAGAGCGGGCTAGGGCCTACGAGCAGTACTTC. Translated, it gives CASSQERARAYEQYF.

Here the CDR3 reads CASSRRAGSNYGYTF. CDR3 DNA: TGTGCCAGCAGTAGGAGGGCCGGAAGCAACTATGGCTACACCTTC. The chain has TRBV28 and TRBJ1-2; D remains ambiguous. The CDR3 totals 15 residues. V was trimmed by 5 bases and J by 2 bases, leaving 15 bases between them. Germline CDR1 MDHEN, CDR2 SYDVKM.

CDR3 amino acids: CASSLAGTGNQPQHF. In DNA form, the CDR3 reads TGTGCCAGCAGCTTGGCCGGGACGGGGAATCAGCCCCAGCATTTT. This chain connects TRBV7-9 to TRBJ1-5; possibly TRBD1 for D (5 bases). This CDR3 has 15 amino acids. V was cut by 3 bases and J by 4 bases, with 13 bases left in between. CDR1 and CDR2 (germline): SEHNR, FQNEAQ (reference sequence).

V gene TRBV2 combines with J gene TRBJ2-7; D is perhaps TRBD1 (5 bases). This CDR3 has 15 residues. The V end lost 4 bases, the J end lost 6 bases, and 19 bases lay between the germline ends. Germline CDR1 is SNHLY and CDR2 is FYNNEI. Here the CDR3 DNA reads TGTGCCAGCAGTGCCCAGGGTCGTCCCTCCGTCGAGCAGTACGTC. It encodes CASSAQGRPSVEQYV.

This clonotype was observed a handful of times. The final CDR3 position lacks the conserved phenylalanine or tryptophan, pointing to a likely read error. The chain links TRBV12-3 or TRBV12-4 to TRBJ1-1; D may be TRBD1 (6 bases). The V and J ends lost 1 base and 5 bases respectively, with 17 bases between them. The length of the CDR3 is 16 residues. The CDR3 DNA follows: TGTGCCAGCAGTTTAGAGTTACAGTGGGGGCGTACTGAAGCTTTCCTT. Translating gives CASSLELQWGRTEAFL.

This clonotype was seen repeatedly, ten times or more. The chain recombines TRBV12-3 or TRBV12-4 with TRBJ1-5, with 10 bases that match TRBD1. Losses at the gene ends were 5 bases for V and 9 bases for J; bases not matched to a gene: 7. The CDR3 has 14 residues. The CDR3, as DNA: TGTGCCAGCAGTCCGGACAGGGGGATTGTGCCCCAGCATTTT. Protein product: CASSPDRGIVPQHF.

A remark on this clonotype: Without the conserved terminal phenylalanine or tryptophan, this CDR3 likely stems from a read error. The CDR3 loop is CSARVGGAQETQYS. DNA of the CDR3: TGCAGTGCTAGAGTAGGGGGGGCCCAAGAGACCCAGTACTCC. V is TRBV20-1 and J is TRBJ2-5, with a possible D match to TRBD2 (7 bases). CDR1 is DFQATT, CDR2 SNEGSKA, per germline (reference sequence). This CDR3 region has 14 residues. With 1 base removed from V and 1 base from J, the gap between germline ends came to 10 bases.

This clonotype came up many times. This chain connects TRBV20-1 to TRBJ2-3; no definite D call. CDR1 DFQATT and CDR2 SNEGSKA come from the germline V gene (reference sequence). The CDR3 contains 14 residues. Trimming left V 2 bases short and J 0 bases short, with 9 bases between. The CDR3 is CSARSGPSTDTQYF. The CDR3, as DNA: TGCAGTGCTAGATCAGGCCCTAGCACAGATACGCAGTATTTT.